Below are 32 T cell receptor beta chains sequenced from a single sample in a study of cytomegalovirus exposure and HLA in healthy donors. With 60 Vbeta and 13 Jbeta primers, the PCR was carried out. Only in-frame clones appear in the TCRdb table, and some are missing; sequencing was by immunoSEQ multiplex PCR. In the table there are around 150,000 clones, 60% to 80% of which are singletons. Sequenced material: PBMCs. These receptors came from a male donor in good health and CMV-seronegative.

The gene calls are TRBV9 and TRBJ1-5; D is uncertain. Germline CDR1 SGDLS, CDR2 YYNGEE. The CDR3 is 14 amino acids. Trimming left V 0 bases short and J 5 bases short, with 9 bases between. The CDR3 protein is CASSVGSVDQPQHF. CDR3 bases: TGTGCCAGCAGCGTAGGGAGCGTAGATCAGCCCCAGCATTTT.

This chain joins TRBV9 and TRBJ2-2; 10 nucleotides line up with TRBD2. Germline assignment: CDR1 SGDLS and CDR2 YYNGEE. V lost 0 bases and J lost 5; bases outside the gene matches: 4. The CDR3 length is 16 residues. CDR3 DNA sequence: TGTGCCAGCAGCGTAGCTAGCGGGGGCAGGACCGGGGAGCTGTTTTTT. It codes for CASSVASGGRTGELFF.

The J gene is TRBJ1-1, the V gene TRBV7-2; possibly TRBD1 for D (6 bases). The CDR3 contains 15 residues. With 3 bases removed from V and 5 bases from J, the gap between germline ends came to 16 bases. The germline V gene encodes CDR1 SGHTA and CDR2 FQGNSA. The CDR3 reads CASSFIQGSRTEAFF. The DNA of the CDR3 is TGTGCCAGCAGCTTCATACAGGGTTCGCGAACTGAAGCTTTCTTT. Looking up the rest from reference TRBV7-2 and TRBJ1-1 gives the full variable domain: GAGVSQSPSNKVTEKGKDVELRCDPISGHTALYWYRQSLGQGLEFLIYFQGNSAPDKSGLPSDRFSAERTGGSVSTLTIQRTQQEDSAVYLCASSFIQGSRTEAFFGQGTRLTVV.

The chain employs TRBV5-5 and TRBJ1-5; 7 nucleotides agree with TRBD1. With V trimmed by 4 bases and J by 2 bases, 6 bases remained unmatched. This CDR3 comprises 15 residues. CDR1 is SGHKS and CDR2 is YYEKEE in the germline V gene (reference sequence). CDR3 nucleotides: TGTGCCAGCAGCCCAAACAGGGGTGGCAATCAGCCCCAGCATTTT. Translation: CASSPNRGGNQPQHF.

The chain links TRBV5-1 to TRBJ1-2, with D perhaps TRBD1 (5 bases). Looked up from germline, CDR1 is SGHRS and CDR2 is YFSETQ. The CDR3 loop spans 12 amino acids. Between the trimmed V and J ends, which lost 0 bases and 8 bases, there was a span of 8 bases. CDR3 sequence: CASSLEGVGYTF. In nucleotides, the CDR3 is TGCGCCAGCAGCTTGGAAGGGGTAGGCTACACCTTC. The full variable domain, with the rest looked up from reference TRBV5-1 and TRBJ1-2, is KAGVTQTPRYLIKTRGQQVTLSCSPISGHRSVSWYQQTPGQGLQFLFEYFSETQRNKGNFPGRFSGRQFSNSRSEMNVSTLELGDSALYLCASSLEGVGYTFGSGTRLTVV.

V gene TRBV7-9 combines with J gene TRBJ2-7; weak D call: TRBD1 (5 bases). The germline V gene has CDR1 SEHNR and CDR2 FQNEAQ (reference sequence). V shed 1 base and J shed 5 bases, with 9 bases lying between them. The CDR3 has 13 residues. Written as DNA, the CDR3 is TGTGCCAGCAGCTTAGAAAGGGGCGACGAGCAGTACTTC. It encodes CASSLERGDEQYF.

The chain combines TRBV19 with TRBJ1-4; 7 bases align to TRBD1. The ends lost 9 bases at V and 8 bases at J; junction bases unmatched: 9. Germline-derived CDR1 and CDR2 are LNHDA and SQIVND (reference sequence). The length of the CDR3 is 13 residues. The CDR3 DNA follows: TGTGCCAGCCGTAACAGGGGTGGGGAAAAACTGTTTTTT. Amino acid sequence: CASRNRGGEKLFF. The whole variable domain, remainder taken from reference TRBV19 and TRBJ1-4, is DGGITQSPKYLFRKEGQNVTLSCEQNLNHDAMYWYRQDPGQGLRLIYYSQIVNDFQKGDIAEGYSVSREKKESFPLTVTSAQKNPTAFYLCASRNRGGEKLFFGSGTQLSVL.

V and J are TRBV5-1 and TRBJ1-4; the match to TRBD1 covers 8 bases. Germline trimming cut 5 bases from V and 3 bases from J; bases unmatched to any gene: 6. The CDR3 sequence is 15 residues long. Germline CDR1 and CDR2: SGHRS and YFSETQ. The CDR3 bases are TGCGCCAGCAGTTCTACAGGGGGTGCTAATGAAAAACTGTTTTTT. Amino acid sequence: CASSSTGGANEKLFF.

The V and J genes are TRBV5-4 and TRBJ2-2, with 9 bases that match TRBD2. V lost 5 bases, J lost 0 bases, and 5 bases stayed unmatched. The CDR3 length is 16 residues. CDR1 and CDR2 from the germline V gene are SGHNT and YYREEE (reference sequence). CDR3 DNA sequence: TGTGCCAGCAGATCCGCGGGGGGGCCGAACACCGGGGAGCTGTTTTTT. This gives the protein CASRSAGGPNTGELFF.

The chain couples TRBV10-3 to TRBJ2-1, with 9 bases identical to TRBD2. Germline V gives CDR1 ENHRY, CDR2 SYGVKD. This CDR3 has 14 residues. Trimming took 2 bases from V and 5 from J; bases not matched to a gene: 1. The CDR3 sequence: CAISEAGGDNEQFF. In nucleotides, the CDR3 is TGTGCCATCAGTGAGGCGGGAGGGGACAATGAGCAGTTCTTC.

This clone was seen a single time. This rearrangement joins TRBV5-6 to TRBJ2-5, with a possible D match to TRBD1 (5 bases). The CDR3 length is 13 residues. Trimming left V 3 bases short and J 7 bases short, with 13 bases between. The V gene's germline CDR1 is SGHDT and CDR2 YYEEEE. The CDR3 nucleotides are TGTGCCAGCAGCTCCCAGGGATTCGGGACCCAGTACTTC. Its protein is CASSSQGFGTQYF. The full variable domain, rest sourced from reference TRBV5-6 and TRBJ2-5, is DAGVTQSPTHLIKTRGQQVTLRCSPKSGHDTVSWYQQALGQGPQFIFQYYEEEERQRGNFPDRFSGHQFPNYSSELNVNALLLGDSALYLCASSSQGFGTQYFGPGTRLLVL.

The gene calls are TRBV4-2 and TRBJ1-1, with no clear D. CDR1 and CDR2 from the germline V gene are LGHNA and YNFKEQ. The CDR3 covers 14 residues. Trimming left V 1 base short and J 2 bases short, with 8 bases between. The CDR3 nucleotides read TGTGCCAGCAGCCAAGCTGCGGGTAACACTGAAGCTTTCTTT. Its protein is CASSQAAGNTEAFF.

This sequence joins TRBV5-8 and TRBJ2-3; D ambiguous. With 6 bases removed from V and 2 bases from J, the gap between germline ends came to 10 bases. There are 13 residues in the CDR3. The V gene's germline CDR1 is SGHTS and CDR2 YDEGEE. In DNA form, the CDR3 reads TGTGCCAGCATGGGCAGCAACACAGATACGCAGTATTTT. Translation: CASMGSNTDTQYF.

V and J are TRBV4-1 and TRBJ2-7; TRBD1 is a possible D gene (7 bases). V was shortened by 1 base and J by 0 bases, with 16 bases between the two germline ends. CDR3 length equals 17 residues. From germline, CDR1 is MGHRA and CDR2 YSYEKL. DNA for the CDR3: TGCGCCAGCAGCCAAGTTTGGGGGGCAGGGGGCTCCTACGAGCAGTACTTC. This gives the protein CASSQVWGAGGSYEQYF.

The V call is TRBV6-6, the J call TRBJ1-5; TRBD1 is a possible D gene (5 bases). The germline V gene has CDR1 MNHNY and CDR2 SVGAGI (reference sequence). This CDR3 has 16 residues. The V and J ends lost 7 bases and 0 bases respectively, with 16 bases between them. The CDR3 spells CASIGRGGDSNQPQHF. The DNA of the CDR3 is TGTGCCAGCATTGGAAGGGGAGGGGATAGCAATCAGCCCCAGCATTTT.

The rearrangement joins TRBV29-1 to TRBJ2-5, with D perhaps matching TRBD2 (5 bases). V was shortened by 7 bases and J by 5 bases, with 14 bases between the two germline ends. The V gene's germline CDR1 is SQVTM and CDR2 ANQGSEA. The CDR3 covers 12 residues. The CDR3 DNA reads TGCAGCGGCGAGAGTCGAGGGGAGACCCAGTACTTC. It specifies CSGESRGETQYF. Filled out from reference TRBV29-1 and TRBJ2-5, the complete variable domain reads SAVISQKPSRDICQRGTSLTIQCQVDSQVTMMFWYRQQPGQSLTLIATANQGSEATYESGFVIDKFPISRPNLTFSTLTVSNMSPEDSSIYLCSGESRGETQYFGPGTRLLVL.

This clone appeared a few times. J is TRBJ2-7 and V is TRBV12-5, with 8 positions matching TRBD2. The CDR3 has 14 amino acids. Germline V gene sequence: CDR1 LGHNT, CDR2 FRNRAP. V shed 5 bases, J shed 0 bases, and the junction held 3 bases outside the gene matches. Written as DNA, the CDR3 is TGTGCTAGTGGTCTAGCGGGTAGCTCCTACGAGCAGTACTTC. Translating gives CASGLAGSSYEQYF.

This rearrangement joins TRBV5-6 to TRBJ2-2; TRBD2 matches at 7 bases. After removal of 2 bases from V and 6 bases from J, the junction contained 7 bases not matched to a gene. In germline, CDR1 is SGHDT, CDR2 YYEEEE. The CDR3 spans 15 residues. The CDR3 here is CASSFAGRAAGELFF. The CDR3 coding sequence is TGTGCCAGCAGCTTCGCGGGGAGGGCCGCCGGGGAGCTGTTTTTT.

For this clone: One end of the junction varies from germline; a read error may be responsible. V gene TRBV7-9 combines with J gene TRBJ2-2, with 9 bases identical to TRBD1. CDR1 and CDR2 (germline): SEHNR, FQNEAQ (reference sequence). CDR3 length: 17 residues. The CDR3 here is CSSSLPGGQGSTGELFF. In DNA, the CDR3 is TGTTCCAGCAGCCTCCCGGGGGGACAGGGATCCACCGGGGAGCTGTTTTTT.

V gene TRBV27 combines with J gene TRBJ1-3, with D possibly being TRBD1 (5 bases). CDR1 is MNHEY, CDR2 SMNVEV, per germline (reference sequence). Between the trimmed V and J ends, which lost 8 bases and 2 bases, there was a span of 10 bases. The CDR3 has 13 amino acids. The CDR3 is CASRGTAGNTIYF. CDR3 DNA sequence: TGTGCCAGCCGCGGGACGGCTGGAAACACCATATATTTT.

This clone was observed a few times. V usage is TRBV7-2 and J usage is TRBJ2-7; 14 bases are a match to TRBD2. The CDR3 covers 15 residues. Trimming removed 4 bases from V and 6 bases from J; junction bases left unmatched: 5. The germline gives CDR1 SGHTA, CDR2 FQGNSA. The CDR3 DNA follows: TGTGCCAGCAGCTCCTCGGGACTAGCGGGAGTCGAGCAGTACTTC. Translation: CASSSSGLAGVEQYF.

This clone has just one count. The chain couples TRBV15 to TRBJ2-7; 7 bases agree with TRBD2. The CDR3 loop spans 13 amino acids. V lost 1 base and J lost 4; bases outside the gene matches: 1. Germline V lookup: CDR1 LNHNV, CDR2 YYDKDF (reference sequence). In nucleotides, the CDR3 is TGTGCCACCAGCAGAGGGACTAGTTACGAGCAGTACTTC. It specifies CATSRGTSYEQYF.

This clone was recorded a few times. The chain employs TRBV6-5 and TRBJ2-1; TRBD2 might be the D (6 bases). The length of the CDR3 is 14 residues. The V end was cut by 6 bases, the J end by 5 bases, with 14 bases between. CDR1 and CDR2 (germline): MNHEY, SVGAGI. The CDR3: CASRHGGPDNEQFF. DNA for the CDR3: TGTGCCAGCAGGCACGGGGGACCCGACAATGAGCAGTTCTTC.

The chain uses TRBV2 and TRBJ2-3; TRBD2 matches at 13 bases. This CDR3 has 16 amino acids. The V and J ends lost 4 bases and 2 bases, in that order; junction bases with no gene match: 3. Germline CDR1 is SNHLY and CDR2 is FYNNEI. CDR3 in amino acids: CASSVGTSGVTDTQYF. CDR3 in DNA: TGTGCCAGCAGTGTCGGGACTAGCGGGGTCACAGATACGCAGTATTTT.

This clone was detected only once. The chain couples TRBV2 to TRBJ1-4; D is undetermined. V dropped 8 bases and J dropped 4 bases, with 14 bases sitting between them. Germline CDR1 SNHLY, CDR2 FYNNEI. The CDR3 runs 14 residues. The CDR3 loop is CASHMTTSNEKLFF. The CDR3, as DNA: TGTGCCAGCCATATGACAACTAGTAATGAAAAACTGTTTTTT.

V gene TRBV5-1 combines with J gene TRBJ1-3; the D is unclear. Germline lookup yields CDR1 SGHRS and CDR2 YFSETQ. This CDR3 is built from 15 residues. V shed 2 bases and J shed 1 base, with 10 bases lying between them. The CDR3 bases are TGCGCCAGCAGCTTCGGCAGGTCTTCTGGAAACACCATATATTTT. This sequence encodes CASSFGRSSGNTIYF. Full variable domain (rest looked up from reference TRBV5-1 and TRBJ1-3): KAGVTQTPRYLIKTRGQQVTLSCSPISGHRSVSWYQQTPGQGLQFLFEYFSETQRNKGNFPGRFSGRQFSNSRSEMNVSTLELGDSALYLCASSFGRSSGNTIYFGEGSWLTVV.

Concerning this clone: The sample holds other DNA sequences that translate to the same CDR3. The genes are TRBV9 and TRBJ2-5; 9 bases fit TRBD2. Per germline, CDR1 SGDLS and CDR2 YYNGEE. This CDR3 has 14 residues. V was pared by 0 bases and J by 3 bases, with 0 bases of the junction left unmatched. The CDR3 nucleotides read TGTGCCAGCAGCGTAGCTAGCGGGAAAGAGACCCAGTACTTC. Its protein product is CASSVASGKETQYF. Complete variable domain (other parts from reference TRBV9 and TRBJ2-5): DSGVTQTPKHLITATGQRVTLRCSPRSGDLSVYWYQQSLDQGLQFLIQYYNGEERAKGNILERFSAQQFPDLHSELNLSSLELGDSALYFCASSVASGKETQYFGPGTRLLVL.

The chain recombines TRBV7-9 with TRBJ2-4; D is possibly TRBD1 (6 bases). This CDR3 is 13 amino acids long. Germline assignment: CDR1 SEHNR and CDR2 FQNEAQ (reference sequence). Between the trimmed V and J ends, which lost 5 bases and 6 bases, there was a span of 11 bases. CDR3 bases: TGTGCCAGCAGCCTACAGGACAGAAACATTCAGTACTTC. Residues: CASSLQDRNIQYF.

The genes are TRBV18 and TRBJ2-3; 9 positions agree with TRBD2. The CDR3 is made up of 16 amino acids. Trimming removed 6 bases from V and 5 bases from J; junction bases left unmatched: 12. Per the germline V gene, CDR1 is KGHSH and CDR2 is LQKENI. The CDR3 region is CASSPGVSGSGDTQYF. DNA of the CDR3: TGTGCCAGCTCTCCCGGAGTTAGCGGGAGTGGAGATACGCAGTATTTT. Supplemented by reference TRBV18 and TRBJ2-3, the full variable domain reads NAGVMQNPRHLVRRRGQEARLRCSPMKGHSHVYWYRQLPEEGLKFMVYLQKENIIDESGMPKERFSAEFPKEGPSILRIQQVVRGDSAAYFCASSPGVSGSGDTQYFGPGTRLTVL.

To note about this clone: Different DNA sequences within this sample yield the same CDR3. The J gene is TRBJ1-5, the V gene TRBV4-2, with 9 nucleotides matching TRBD1. This CDR3 spans 17 amino acids. The V and J ends lost 6 bases and 4 bases, in that order; junction bases with no gene match: 13. Germline-derived CDR1 and CDR2 are LGHNA and YNFKEQ. CDR3 sequence (DNA): TGTGCCAGCAGATACCAGGACAGGGGCCCTTTTAATCAGCCCCAGCATTTT. It specifies CASRYQDRGPFNQPQHF.

The gene calls are TRBV9 and TRBJ2-1; 10 positions agree with TRBD1. Trimming cost V 3 bases and J 4 bases; bases outside gene matches: 4. The CDR3 loop spans 15 amino acids. Germline V gives CDR1 SGDLS, CDR2 YYNGEE. Here the CDR3 DNA reads TGTGCCAGCAGCGAGGGACAGGGGTTTTACAATGAGCAGTTCTTC. Its protein product is CASSEGQGFYNEQFF.

This clone showed up just once. The V call is TRBV7-2, the J call TRBJ1-1; weak D call: TRBD1 (6 bases). CDR1 is SGHTA and CDR2 is FQGNSA in the germline V gene. V was shortened by 2 bases and J by 4 bases, with 17 bases between the two germline ends. The CDR3 totals 16 residues. CDR3 protein: CASSLNAQGTGTEAFF. The CDR3, as DNA: TGTGCCAGCAGCTTAAATGCACAGGGAACCGGCACTGAAGCTTTCTTT.